This T cell receptor (beta chain) came from a study of T cells in Graves' hyperthyroidism and ophthalmopathy. Ahead of any ophthalmopathy symptoms, the blood sample was obtained at the first diagnosis of hyperthyroidism. Cells are PBMCs isolated from around 10 ml of fresh blood. Ten or more counts support this clonotype. Amplification of TCR beta CDR3 regions used RNA as the template. First-round RT-PCR with HTBI primers amplified the TCR CDR3 region. TCRdb ran MiXCR on the multiplex PCR reads and lists one entry per CDR3 protein. The table records under 200,000 distinct CDR3 sequences, 9.4% of them present only once. Trimming took off 4 bases at V and 3 bases at J, with 10 bases between the two ends. The CDR3 runs 14 residues. Looked up from germline, CDR1 is MGHRA and CDR2 is YSYEKL.

The specimen was blood. The receptor's source is a woman under 30 with Graves' hyperthyroidism that later progressed to Graves' ophthalmopathy. The chain is built from TRBV4-1 and TRBJ1-5; TRBD1 is a possible D gene (6 bases). DNA of the CDR3: TGCGCCAGCAGCCCAACAGGGATCAATCAGCCCCAGCATTTT. Encoded protein: CASSPTGINQPQHF.